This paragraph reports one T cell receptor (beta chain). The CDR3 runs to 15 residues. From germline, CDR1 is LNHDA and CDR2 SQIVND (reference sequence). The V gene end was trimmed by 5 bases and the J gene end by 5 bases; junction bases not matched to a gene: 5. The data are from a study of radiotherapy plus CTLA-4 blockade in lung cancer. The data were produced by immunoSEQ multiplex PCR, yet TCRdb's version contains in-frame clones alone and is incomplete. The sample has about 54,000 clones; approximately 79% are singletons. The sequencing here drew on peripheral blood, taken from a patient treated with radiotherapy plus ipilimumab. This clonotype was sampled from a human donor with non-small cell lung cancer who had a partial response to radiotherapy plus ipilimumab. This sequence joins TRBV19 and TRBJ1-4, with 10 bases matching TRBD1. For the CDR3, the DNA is TGTGCCAGTAGTTCCCCGGGACAGGGGAATGAAAAACTGTTTTTT. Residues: CASSSPGQGNEKLFF.